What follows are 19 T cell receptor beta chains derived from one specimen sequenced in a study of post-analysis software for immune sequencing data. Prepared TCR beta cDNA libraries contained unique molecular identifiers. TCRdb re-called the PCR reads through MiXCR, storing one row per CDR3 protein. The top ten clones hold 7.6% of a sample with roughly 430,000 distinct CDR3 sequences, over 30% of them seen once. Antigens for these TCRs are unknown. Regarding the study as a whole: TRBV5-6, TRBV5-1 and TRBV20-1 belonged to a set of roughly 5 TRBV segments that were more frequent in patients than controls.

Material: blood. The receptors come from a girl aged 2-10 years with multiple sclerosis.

The CDR3 region is CASTSNYEQYF. The CDR3 coding sequence is TGTGCCAGCACGAGTAATTACGAGCAGTACTTC. V usage is TRBV14 and J usage is TRBJ2-7; no reliable D call. The CDR3 totals 11 residues. V gave up 7 bases and J gave up 4 bases, with 8 bases separating them. CDR1 is SGHDN, CDR2 FVKESK, per germline. The full variable domain, its missing parts supplied by reference TRBV14 and TRBJ2-7, is EAGVTQFPSHSVIEKGQTVTLRCDPISGHDNLYWYRRVMGKEIKFLLHFVKESKQDESGMPNNRFLAERTGGTYSTLKVQPAELEDSGVYFCASTSNYEQYFGPGTRLTVT.

The CDR3 spells CASSFMYRGRETQYF. In DNA, the CDR3 is TGTGCCAGCAGCTTTATGTATAGGGGAAGAGAGACCCAGTACTTC. This chain joins TRBV13 and TRBJ2-5; tentative D call: TRBD1 (5 bases). Looked up from germline, CDR1 is PRHDT and CDR2 is FYEKMQ (reference sequence). V lost 3 bases, J lost 4 bases, and 15 bases lay in between. The CDR3 covers 15 residues.

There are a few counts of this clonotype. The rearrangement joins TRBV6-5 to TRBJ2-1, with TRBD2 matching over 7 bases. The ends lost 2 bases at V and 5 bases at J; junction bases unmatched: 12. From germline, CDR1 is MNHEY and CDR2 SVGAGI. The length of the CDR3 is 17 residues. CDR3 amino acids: CASSYKLLAGVHNEQFF. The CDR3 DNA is TGTGCCAGCAGTTACAAGCTCCTTGCGGGAGTGCACAATGAGCAGTTCTTC.

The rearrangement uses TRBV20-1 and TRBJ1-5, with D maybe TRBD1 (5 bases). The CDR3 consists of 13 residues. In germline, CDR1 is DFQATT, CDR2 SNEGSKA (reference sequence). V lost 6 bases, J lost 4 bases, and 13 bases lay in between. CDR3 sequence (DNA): TGCAGTGCCGCAGGGACGGGTAATCAGCCCCAGCATTTT. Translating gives CSAAGTGNQPQHF.

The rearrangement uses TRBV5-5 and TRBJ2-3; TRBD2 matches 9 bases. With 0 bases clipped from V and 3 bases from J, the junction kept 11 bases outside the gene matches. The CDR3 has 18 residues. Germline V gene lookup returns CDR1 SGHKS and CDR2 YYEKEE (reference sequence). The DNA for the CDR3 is TGTGCCAGCAGCTTGGAGATTGCGGGGGGGCTAGGTACAGATACGCAGTATTTT. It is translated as CASSLEIAGGLGTDTQYF.

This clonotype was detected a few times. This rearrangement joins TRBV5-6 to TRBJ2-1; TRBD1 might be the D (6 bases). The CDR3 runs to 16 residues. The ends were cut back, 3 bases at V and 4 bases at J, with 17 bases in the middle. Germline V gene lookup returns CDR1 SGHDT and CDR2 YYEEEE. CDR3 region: CASSSLPWTDYNEQFF. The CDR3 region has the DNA TGTGCCAGCAGCTCACTACCTTGGACAGATTACAATGAGCAGTTCTTC.

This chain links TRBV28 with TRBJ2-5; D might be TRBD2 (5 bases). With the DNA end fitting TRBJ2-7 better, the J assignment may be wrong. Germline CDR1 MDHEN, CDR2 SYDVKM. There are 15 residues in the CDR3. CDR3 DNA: TGTGCCAGCAATCTCTCCGGCAGGTTCGGGGACGAGCAGTACTTC. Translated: CASNLSGRFGDEQYF.

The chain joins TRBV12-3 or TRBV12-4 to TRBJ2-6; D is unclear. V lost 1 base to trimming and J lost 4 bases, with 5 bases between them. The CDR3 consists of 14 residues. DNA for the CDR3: TGTGCCAGCAGTTTAGTAGGCGGGGCCAACGTCCTGACTTTC. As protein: CASSLVGGANVLTF.

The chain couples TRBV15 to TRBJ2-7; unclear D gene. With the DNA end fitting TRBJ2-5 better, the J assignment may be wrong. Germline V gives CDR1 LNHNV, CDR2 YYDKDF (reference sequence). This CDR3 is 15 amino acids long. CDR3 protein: CATSREIIGKETQYF. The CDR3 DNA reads TGTGCCACCAGCAGAGAGATTATAGGGAAAGAGACCCAGTACTTC.

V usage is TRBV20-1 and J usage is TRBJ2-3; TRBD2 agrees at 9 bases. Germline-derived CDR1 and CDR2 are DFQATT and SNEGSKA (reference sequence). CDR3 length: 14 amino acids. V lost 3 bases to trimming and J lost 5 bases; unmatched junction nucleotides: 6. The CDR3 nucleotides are TGCAGTGCTAGTCAAGCGGGAGGAATAGATACGCAGTATTTT. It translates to CSASQAGGIDTQYF.

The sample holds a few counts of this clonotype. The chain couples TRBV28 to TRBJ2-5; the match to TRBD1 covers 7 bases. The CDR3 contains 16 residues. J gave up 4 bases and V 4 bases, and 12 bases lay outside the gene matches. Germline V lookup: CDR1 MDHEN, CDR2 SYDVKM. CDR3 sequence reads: CASSSLTTGVRETQYF. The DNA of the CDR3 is TGTGCCAGCAGTTCCCTAACTACAGGGGTGAGAGAGACCCAGTACTTC.

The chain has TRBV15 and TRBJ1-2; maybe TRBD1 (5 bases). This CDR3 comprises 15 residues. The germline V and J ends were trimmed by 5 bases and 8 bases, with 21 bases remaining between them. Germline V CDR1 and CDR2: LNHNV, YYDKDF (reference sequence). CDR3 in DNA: TGTGCCACCAGCGAAGCAGGACGGGAAGGGGAAGGCTACACCTTC. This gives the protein CATSEAGREGEGYTF.

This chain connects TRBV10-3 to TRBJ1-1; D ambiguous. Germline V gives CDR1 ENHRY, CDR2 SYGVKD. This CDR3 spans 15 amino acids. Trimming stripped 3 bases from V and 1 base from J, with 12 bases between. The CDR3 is CAISDSGYKNTEAFF. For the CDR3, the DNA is TGTGCCATCAGTGACTCGGGGTATAAGAACACTGAAGCTTTCTTT.

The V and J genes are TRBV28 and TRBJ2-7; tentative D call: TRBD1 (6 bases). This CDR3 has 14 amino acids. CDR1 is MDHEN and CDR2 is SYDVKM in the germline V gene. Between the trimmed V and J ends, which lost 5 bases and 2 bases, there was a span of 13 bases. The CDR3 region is CASSPGDRPYEQYF. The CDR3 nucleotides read TGTGCCAGCAGTCCTGGTGACAGGCCCTACGAGCAGTACTTC.

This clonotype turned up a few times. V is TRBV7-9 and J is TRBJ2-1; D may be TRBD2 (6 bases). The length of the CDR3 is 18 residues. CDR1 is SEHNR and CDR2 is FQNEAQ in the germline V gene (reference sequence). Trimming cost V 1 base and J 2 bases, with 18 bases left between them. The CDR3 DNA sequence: TGTGCCAGCAGCTTAGAGTTCGGGCGGGACCAAGCCTACAATGAGCAGTTCTTC. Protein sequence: CASSLEFGRDQAYNEQFF. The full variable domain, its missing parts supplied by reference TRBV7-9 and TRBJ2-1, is DTGVSQNPRHKITKRGQNVTFRCDPISEHNRLYWYRQTLGQGPEFLTYFQNEAQLEKSRLLSDRFSAERPKGSFSTLEIQRTEQGDSAMYLCASSLEFGRDQAYNEQFFGPGTRLTVL.

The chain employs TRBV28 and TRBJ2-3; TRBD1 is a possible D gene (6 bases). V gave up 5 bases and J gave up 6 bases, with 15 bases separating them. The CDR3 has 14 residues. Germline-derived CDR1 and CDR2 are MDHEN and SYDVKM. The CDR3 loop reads CASSKGGHGDTQYF. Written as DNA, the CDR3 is TGTGCCAGCAGTAAAGGGGGACATGGGGATACGCAGTATTTT.

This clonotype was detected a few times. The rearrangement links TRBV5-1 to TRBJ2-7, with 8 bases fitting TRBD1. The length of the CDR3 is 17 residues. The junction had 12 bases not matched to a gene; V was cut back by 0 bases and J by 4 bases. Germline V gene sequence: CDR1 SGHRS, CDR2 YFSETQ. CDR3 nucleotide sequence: TGCGCCAGCAGCTTGGCCCCGGACAGGGACGTCCCATACGAGCAGTACTTC. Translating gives CASSLAPDRDVPYEQYF.

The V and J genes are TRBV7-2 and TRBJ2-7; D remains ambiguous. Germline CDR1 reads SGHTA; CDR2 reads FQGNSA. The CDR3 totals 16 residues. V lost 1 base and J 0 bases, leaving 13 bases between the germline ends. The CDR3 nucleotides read TGTGCCAGCAGCTTAGTAACGGCCGATCTCTCCTACGAGCAGTACTTC. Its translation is CASSLVTADLSYEQYF.

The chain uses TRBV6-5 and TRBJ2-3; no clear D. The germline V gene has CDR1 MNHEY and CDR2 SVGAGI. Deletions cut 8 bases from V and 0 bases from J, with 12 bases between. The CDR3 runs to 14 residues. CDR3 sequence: CASESADSTDTQYF. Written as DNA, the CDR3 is TGTGCCAGCGAATCTGCGGATAGCACAGATACGCAGTATTTT.